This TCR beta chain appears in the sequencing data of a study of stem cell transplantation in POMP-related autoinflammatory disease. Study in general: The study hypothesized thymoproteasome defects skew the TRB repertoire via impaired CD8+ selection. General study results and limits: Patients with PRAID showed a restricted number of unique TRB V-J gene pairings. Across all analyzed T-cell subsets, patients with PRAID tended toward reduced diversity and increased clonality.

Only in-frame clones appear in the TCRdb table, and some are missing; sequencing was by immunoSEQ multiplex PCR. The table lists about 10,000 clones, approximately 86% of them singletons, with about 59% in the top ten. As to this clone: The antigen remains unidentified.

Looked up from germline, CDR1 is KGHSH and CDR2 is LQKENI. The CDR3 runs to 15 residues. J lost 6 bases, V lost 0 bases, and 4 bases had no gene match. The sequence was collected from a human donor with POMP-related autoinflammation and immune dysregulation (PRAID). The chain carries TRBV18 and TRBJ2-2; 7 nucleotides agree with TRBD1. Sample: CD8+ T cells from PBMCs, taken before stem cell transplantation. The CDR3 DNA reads TGTGCCAGCTCACCACCGCAGCAGGGGGCCGGGGAGCTGTTTTTT. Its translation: CASSPPQQGAGELFF.